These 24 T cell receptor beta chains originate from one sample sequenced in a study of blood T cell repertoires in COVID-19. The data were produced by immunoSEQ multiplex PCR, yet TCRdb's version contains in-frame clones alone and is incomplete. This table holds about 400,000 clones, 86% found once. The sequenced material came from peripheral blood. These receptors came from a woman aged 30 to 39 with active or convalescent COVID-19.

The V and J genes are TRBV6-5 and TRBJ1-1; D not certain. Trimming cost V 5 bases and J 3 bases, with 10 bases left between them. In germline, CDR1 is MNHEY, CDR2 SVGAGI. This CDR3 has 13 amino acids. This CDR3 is CASSPTGYTEAFF. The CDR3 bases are TGTGCCAGCAGTCCCACGGGGTACACTGAAGCTTTCTTT.

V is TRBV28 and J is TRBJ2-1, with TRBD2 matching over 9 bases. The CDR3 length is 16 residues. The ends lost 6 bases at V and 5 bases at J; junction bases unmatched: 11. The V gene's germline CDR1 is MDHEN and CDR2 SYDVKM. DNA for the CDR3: TGTGCCAGCAGCCCCCCGCTAGCGGGGTCCAACAATGAGCAGTTCTTC. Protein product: CASSPPLAGSNNEQFF.

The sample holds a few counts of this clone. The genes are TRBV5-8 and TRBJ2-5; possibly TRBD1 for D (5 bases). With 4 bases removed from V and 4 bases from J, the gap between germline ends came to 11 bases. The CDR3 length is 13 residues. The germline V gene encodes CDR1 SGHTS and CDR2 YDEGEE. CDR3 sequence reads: CASSGASPETQYF. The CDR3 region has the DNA TGTGCCAGCAGCGGGGCCTCCCCAGAGACCCAGTACTTC.

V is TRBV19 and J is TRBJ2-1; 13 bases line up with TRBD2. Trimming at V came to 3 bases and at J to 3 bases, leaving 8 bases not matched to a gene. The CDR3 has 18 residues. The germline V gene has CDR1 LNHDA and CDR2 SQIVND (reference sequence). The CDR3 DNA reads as TGTGCCAGTAGTATTCCTGGACTAGCGGGAGCGGTCTACAATGAGCAGTTCTTC. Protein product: CASSIPGLAGAVYNEQFF.

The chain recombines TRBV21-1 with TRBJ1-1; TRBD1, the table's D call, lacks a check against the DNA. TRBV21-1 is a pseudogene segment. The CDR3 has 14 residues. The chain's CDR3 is CASSKGQINTEAFF. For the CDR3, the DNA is TGTGCCAGCAGCAAGGGACAGATTAACACTGAAGCTTTCTTT.

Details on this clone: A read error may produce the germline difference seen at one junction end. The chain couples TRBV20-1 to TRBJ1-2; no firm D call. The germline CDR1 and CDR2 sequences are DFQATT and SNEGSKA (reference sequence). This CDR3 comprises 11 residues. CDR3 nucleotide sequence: TGCAGCGCTAGACTCGTCGATGGCTACACCTTC. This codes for CSARLVDGYTF.

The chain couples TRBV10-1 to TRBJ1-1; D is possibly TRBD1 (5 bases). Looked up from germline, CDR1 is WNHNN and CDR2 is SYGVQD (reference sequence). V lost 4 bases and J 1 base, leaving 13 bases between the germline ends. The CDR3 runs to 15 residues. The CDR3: CASSGQRDGNTEAFF. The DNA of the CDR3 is TGCGCCAGCAGTGGACAGCGGGATGGGAACACTGAAGCTTTCTTT.

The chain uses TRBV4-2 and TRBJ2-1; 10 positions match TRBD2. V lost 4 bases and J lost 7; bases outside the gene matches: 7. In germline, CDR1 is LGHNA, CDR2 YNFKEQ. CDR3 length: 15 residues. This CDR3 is CASSPSGGAYNEQFF. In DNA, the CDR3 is TGTGCCAGCAGCCCGAGCGGGGGGGCGTATAATGAGCAGTTCTTC.

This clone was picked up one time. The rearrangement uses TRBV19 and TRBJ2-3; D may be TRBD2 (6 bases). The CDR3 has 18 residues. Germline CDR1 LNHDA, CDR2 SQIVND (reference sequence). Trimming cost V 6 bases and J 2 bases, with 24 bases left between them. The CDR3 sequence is CASSNRGTSLMHTDTQYF. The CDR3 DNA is TGTGCCAGTAGCAACCGAGGGACTTCCTTGATGCACACAGATACGCAGTATTTT.

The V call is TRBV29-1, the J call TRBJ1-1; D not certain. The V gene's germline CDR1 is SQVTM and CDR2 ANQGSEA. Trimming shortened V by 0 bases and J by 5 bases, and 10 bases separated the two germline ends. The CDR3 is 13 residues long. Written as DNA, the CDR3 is TGCAGCGTTGAAGAGGGAGGCGAGACTGAAGCTTTCTTT. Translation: CSVEEGGETEAFF.

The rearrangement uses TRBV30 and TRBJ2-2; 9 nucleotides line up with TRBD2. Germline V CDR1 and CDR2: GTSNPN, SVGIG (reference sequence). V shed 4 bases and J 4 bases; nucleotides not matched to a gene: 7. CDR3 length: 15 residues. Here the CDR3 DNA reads TGTGCCTGGATGGGCGGGAGGGCCGCCACCGGGGAGCTGTTTTTT. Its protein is CAWMGGRAATGELFF.

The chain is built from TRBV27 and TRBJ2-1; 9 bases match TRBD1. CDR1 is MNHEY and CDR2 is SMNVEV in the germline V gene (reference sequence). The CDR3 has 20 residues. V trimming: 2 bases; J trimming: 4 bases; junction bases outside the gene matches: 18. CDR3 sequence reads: CASSLGTGRPTRQGYNEQFF. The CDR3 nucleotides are TGTGCCAGCAGTTTAGGGACAGGGCGTCCAACTCGGCAGGGATACAATGAGCAGTTCTTC.

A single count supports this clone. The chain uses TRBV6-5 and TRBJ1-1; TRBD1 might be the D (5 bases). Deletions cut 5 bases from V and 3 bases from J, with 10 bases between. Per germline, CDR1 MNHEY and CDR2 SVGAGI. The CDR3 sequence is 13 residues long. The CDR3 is CASSRQGYTEAFF. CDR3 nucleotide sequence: TGTGCCAGCAGTCGTCAGGGTTACACTGAAGCTTTCTTT.

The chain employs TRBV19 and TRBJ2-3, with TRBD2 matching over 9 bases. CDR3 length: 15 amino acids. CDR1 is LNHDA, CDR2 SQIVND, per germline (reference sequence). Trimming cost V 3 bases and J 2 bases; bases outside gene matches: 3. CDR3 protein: CASSILAGTTDTQYF. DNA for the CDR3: TGTGCCAGTAGTATCCTAGCGGGGACCACAGATACGCAGTATTTT.

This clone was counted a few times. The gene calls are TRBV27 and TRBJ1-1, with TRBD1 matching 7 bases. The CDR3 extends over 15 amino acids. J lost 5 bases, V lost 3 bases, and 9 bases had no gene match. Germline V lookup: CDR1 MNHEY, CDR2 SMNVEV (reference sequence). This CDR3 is CASSLGQGVRTEAFF. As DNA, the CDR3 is TGTGCCAGCAGTTTGGGGCAGGGGGTAAGGACTGAAGCTTTCTTT.

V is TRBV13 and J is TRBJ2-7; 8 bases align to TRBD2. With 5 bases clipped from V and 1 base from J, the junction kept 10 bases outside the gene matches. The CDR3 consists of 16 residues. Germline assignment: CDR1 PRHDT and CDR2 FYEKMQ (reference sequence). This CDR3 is CASSPLLERGSYEQYF. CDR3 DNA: TGTGCCAGCAGCCCCCTGTTGGAGCGGGGGTCCTACGAGCAGTACTTC.

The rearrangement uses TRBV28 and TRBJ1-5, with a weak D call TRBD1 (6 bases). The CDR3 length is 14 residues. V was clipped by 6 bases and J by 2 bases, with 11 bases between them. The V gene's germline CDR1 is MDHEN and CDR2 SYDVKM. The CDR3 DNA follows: TGTGCCAGCAGGGGCGGGGGGCGCAATCAGCCCCAGCATTTT. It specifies CASRGGGRNQPQHF.

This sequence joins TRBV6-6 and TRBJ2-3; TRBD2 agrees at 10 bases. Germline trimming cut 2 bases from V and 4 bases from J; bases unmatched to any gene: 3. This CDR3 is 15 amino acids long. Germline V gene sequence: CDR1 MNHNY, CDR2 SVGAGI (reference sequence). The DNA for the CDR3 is TGTGCCAGCAGTTACCCTAGCGGGGGCGCAGATACGCAGTATTTT. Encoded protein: CASSYPSGGADTQYF.

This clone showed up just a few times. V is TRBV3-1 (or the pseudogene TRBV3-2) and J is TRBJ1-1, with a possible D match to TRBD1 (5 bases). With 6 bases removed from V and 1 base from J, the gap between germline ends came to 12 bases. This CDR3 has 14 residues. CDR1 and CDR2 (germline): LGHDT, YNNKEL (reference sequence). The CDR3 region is CASRTGGANTEAFF. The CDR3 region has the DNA TGTGCCAGCAGGACGGGGGGAGCGAACACTGAAGCTTTCTTT.

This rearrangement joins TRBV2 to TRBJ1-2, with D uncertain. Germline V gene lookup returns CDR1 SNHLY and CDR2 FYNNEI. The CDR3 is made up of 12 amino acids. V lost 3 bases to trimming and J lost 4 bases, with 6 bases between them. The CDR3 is CASSENSYGYTF. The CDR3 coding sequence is TGTGCCAGCAGTGAGAACAGCTATGGCTACACCTTC.

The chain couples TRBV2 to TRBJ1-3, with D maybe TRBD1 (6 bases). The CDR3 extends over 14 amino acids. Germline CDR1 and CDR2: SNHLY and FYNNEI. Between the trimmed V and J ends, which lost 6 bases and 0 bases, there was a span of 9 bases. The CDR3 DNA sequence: TGTGCCAGCAGCCTGGACAGCTCTGGAAACACCATATATTTT. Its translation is CASSLDSSGNTIYF.

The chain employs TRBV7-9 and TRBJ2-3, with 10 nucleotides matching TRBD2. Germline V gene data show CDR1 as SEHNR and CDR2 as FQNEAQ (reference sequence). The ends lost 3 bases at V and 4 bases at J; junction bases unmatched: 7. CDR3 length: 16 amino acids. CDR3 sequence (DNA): TGTGCCAGCAGCTTCCCCAGCGGGGGGGCCTCAGATACGCAGTATTTT. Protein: CASSFPSGGASDTQYF.

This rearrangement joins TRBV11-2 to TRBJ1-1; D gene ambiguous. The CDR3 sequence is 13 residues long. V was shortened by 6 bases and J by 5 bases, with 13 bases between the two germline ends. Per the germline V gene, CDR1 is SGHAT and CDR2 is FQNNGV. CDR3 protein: CASRSRPETEAFF. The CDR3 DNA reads TGTGCCAGCAGGTCGAGGCCTGAGACTGAAGCTTTCTTT. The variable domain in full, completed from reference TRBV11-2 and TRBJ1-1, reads EAGVAQSPRYKIIEKRQSVAFWCNPISGHATLYWYQQILGQGPKLLIQFQNNGVVDDSQLPKDRFSAERLKGVDSTLKIQPAKLEDSAVYLCASRSRPETEAFFGQGTRLTVV.

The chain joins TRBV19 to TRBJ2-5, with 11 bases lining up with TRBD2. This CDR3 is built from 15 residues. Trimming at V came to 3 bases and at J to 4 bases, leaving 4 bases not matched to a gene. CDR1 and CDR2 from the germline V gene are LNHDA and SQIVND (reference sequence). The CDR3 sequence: CASSIGLAGGETQYF. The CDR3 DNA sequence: TGTGCCAGTAGTATCGGGCTAGCGGGGGGAGAGACCCAGTACTTC.